These T cell receptor beta chains were read from a single sample in a study of T cells after yellow fever vaccination. One entry per CDR3 protein results from TCRdb running MiXCR on the 5' RACE reads. The sample holds 300,000 to 350,000 distinct CDR3 sequences, about 8.3% seen once. Here the sequenced sample was PBMCs, taken about 41 days after the first yellow fever vaccination. The source of these receptors is a man younger than 35 who received the YFV17D yellow fever vaccine. Each CDR3 is given with its conserved first and last residue. D genes are given only for firm matches. Size is stated for part of the rows, as once, few or many counts, or as a class when the clone is expanded.

D: -; V: TRBV18; size: many; J: TRBJ2-3; CDR3: CASSTMGARKDTQYF; DNA: TGTGCCAGCTCCACGATGGGGGCGAGAAAAGATACGCAGTATTTT
D: TRBD2; V: TRBV20-1; size: few; J: TRBJ2-2; CDR3: CSASRRGGGTGELFF; DNA: TGCAGTGCTAGTCGGCGGGGGGGCGGCACCGGGGAGCTGTTTTTT
D: -; V: TRBV3-1; size: -; J: TRBJ2-2; CDR3: CASSQDATGTGELFF; DNA: TGTGCCAGCAGCCAAGATGCAACGGGGACCGGGGAGCTGTTTTTT
D: TRBD1; V: TRBV30; size: few; J: TRBJ2-7; CDR3: CACDRGGLEQYF; DNA: TGTGCCTGTGACAGGGGAGGATTGGAGCAGTACTTC
D: -; V: TRBV20-1; size: -; J: TRBJ1-2; CDR3: CSAGEGNYGYTF; DNA: TGCAGTGCTGGAGAGGGTAACTATGGCTACACCTTC
D: -; V: TRBV18; size: -; J: TRBJ1-2; CDR3: CASSPTGAGYTF; DNA: TGTGCCAGCTCCCCGACTGGGGCTGGCTACACCTTC
D: -; V: TRBV5-1; size: many; J: TRBJ2-2; CDR3: CASSSVGQTGGELFF; DNA: TGCGCCAGCAGCTCCGTTGGACAAACTGGCGGGGAGCTGTTTTTT
D: -; V: TRBV28; size: -; J: TRBJ2-3; CDR3: CASSLEAGLADTQYF; DNA: TGTGCCAGCAGTTTGGAAGCGGGTCTCGCAGATACGCAGTATTTT
D: -; V: TRBV7-3; size: few; J: TRBJ2-3; CDR3: CASSLMATTDTQYF; DNA: TGTGCCAGCAGCTTAATGGCTACTACAGATACGCAGTATTTT
D: TRBD1; V: TRBV11-1; size: -; J: TRBJ2-5; CDR3: CASRTGTGGGVLQETQYF; DNA: TGTGCCAGCAGGACCGGGACAGGGGGCGGCGTTTTGCAAGAGACCCAGTACTTC
D: TRBD1; V: TRBV4-2; size: few; J: TRBJ1-1; CDR3: CASSQEIRDRSFF; DNA: TGTGCCAGCAGCCAAGAGATCCGGGACAGGTCGTTCTTT
D: -; V: TRBV29-1; size: -; J: TRBJ1-2; CDR3: CSVERELGYGYTF; DNA: TGCAGCGTTGAAAGGGAGTTGGGGTATGGCTACACCTTC
D: TRBD1; V: TRBV4-1; size: -; J: TRBJ1-1; CDR3: CASSLRAGTGIGNTEAFF; DNA: TGCGCCAGCAGCCTCAGAGCCGGGACAGGAATAGGAAACACTGAAGCTTTCTTT
D: TRBD2; V: TRBV28; size: few; J: TRBJ2-1; CDR3: CASSPSGVGEQFF; DNA: TGTGCCAGCAGTCCCAGCGGGGTGGGTGAGCAGTTCTTC
D: TRBD2; V: TRBV20-1; size: many; J: TRBJ2-3; CDR3: CSAADSGGAGDTQYF; DNA: TGCAGTGCTGCAGACAGCGGGGGGGCGGGAGATACGCAGTATTTT
D: -; V: TRBV12-3/TRBV12-4; size: few; J: TRBJ2-1; CDR3: CASRSTTGSEQFF; DNA: TGTGCCAGCAGATCTACTACAGGGAGTGAGCAGTTCTTC
D: -; V: TRBV20-1; size: -; J: TRBJ1-2; CDR3: CSATATSYGYTF; DNA: TGCAGTGCTACAGCGACAAGCTATGGCTACACCTTC
D: -; V: TRBV12-3/TRBV12-4; size: few; J: TRBJ2-3; CDR3: CASSLTNGVGAQYF; DNA: TGTGCCAGCAGTTTGACAAATGGGGTAGGGGCGCAGTATTTT
D: TRBD1; V: TRBV5-5; size: -; J: TRBJ2-6; CDR3: CASSLGTGPSGANVLTF; DNA: TGTGCCAGCAGCTTAGGGACAGGCCCCTCTGGGGCCAACGTCCTGACTTTC
D: TRBD1; V: TRBV5-1; size: -; J: TRBJ1-6; CDR3: CASGPGQGNSPLHF; DNA: TGCGCCAGCGGACCGGGACAGGGTAATTCACCCCTCCACTTT
D: TRBD1; V: TRBV10-3; size: many; J: TRBJ1-2; CDR3: CAISGGDRGAYTF; DNA: TGTGCCATCAGCGGCGGGGACAGAGGGGCCTACACCTTC
D: -; V: TRBV19; size: few; J: TRBJ1-2; CDR3: CASSIEGSGRFYGYTF; DNA: TGTGCCAGTAGTATAGAAGGGTCGGGGCGATTTTATGGCTACACCTTC
D: TRBD1; V: TRBV12-3/TRBV12-4; size: many; J: TRBJ2-5; CDR3: CASSGQGRETQYF; DNA: TGTGCCAGCAGTGGACAGGGAAGAGAGACCCAGTACTTC
D: -; V: TRBV7-9; size: few; J: TRBJ1-2; CDR3: CASSLSVSYGYTF; DNA: TGTGCCAGCAGCTTGTCAGTTTCCTATGGCTACACCTTC
D: TRBD1; V: TRBV6-1; size: few; J: TRBJ1-6; CDR3: CASSSGTGINSPLHF; DNA: TGTGCCAGCAGCTCCGGGACAGGGATTAATTCACCCCTCCACTTT
D: TRBD2; V: TRBV2; size: -; J: TRBJ2-5; CDR3: CASGGGRGRETQYF; DNA: TGTGCCAGCGGCGGGGGTAGAGGGAGAGAGACCCAGTACTTC
D: -; V: TRBV11-2; size: few; J: TRBJ2-1; CDR3: CASSLGSEGYNEQFF; DNA: TGTGCCAGCAGCTTAGGATCCGAGGGATACAATGAGCAGTTCTTC
D: -; V: TRBV5-1; size: few; J: TRBJ1-1; CDR3: CASSLGPSRTQAGGAFF; DNA: TGCGCCAGCAGCTTGGGACCCTCAAGAACACAGGCCGGGGGGGCTTTCTTT
D: -; V: TRBV6-5; size: -; J: TRBJ2-1; CDR3: CASSYSPASVNEQFF; DNA: TGTGCCAGCAGTTACAGTCCAGCTTCGGTCAATGAGCAGTTCTTC
D: TRBD1; V: TRBV6-5; size: few; J: TRBJ2-4; CDR3: CASSYNRGSRNIQYF; DNA: TGTGCCAGCAGTTATAACAGGGGTTCCAGAAACATTCAGTACTTC
D: -; V: TRBV15; size: -; J: TRBJ1-2; CDR3: CATSKPDSTYGYTF; DNA: TGTGCCACCAGCAAACCGGACAGCACTTATGGCTACACCTTC
D: TRBD1; V: TRBV6-2/TRBV6-3; size: -; J: TRBJ2-3; CDR3: CASSSSWDRGYDTQYF; DNA: TGTGCCAGCAGTTCCTCGTGGGACAGGGGTTACGATACGCAGTATTTT
D: -; V: TRBV5-1; size: few; J: TRBJ1-5; CDR3: CASSFGQSVRRYSNQPQHF; DNA: TGCGCCAGCAGCTTCGGACAGTCGGTCAGGCGTTATAGCAATCAGCCCCAGCATTTT
D: -; V: TRBV6-1; size: many; J: TRBJ2-2; CDR3: CASGRTVNTGELFF; DNA: TGTGCCAGCGGTCGGACGGTCAACACCGGGGAGCTGTTTTTT
D: -; V: TRBV5-1; size: many; J: TRBJ1-1; CDR3: CASTARGPNTEAFF; DNA: TGCGCCAGCACCGCCAGGGGCCCGAACACTGAAGCTTTCTTT
D: -; V: TRBV12-3/TRBV12-4; size: few; J: TRBJ2-3; CDR3: CASSYGQGGAQYF; DNA: TGTGCCAGCAGTTACGGCCAGGGAGGTGCGCAGTATTTT
D: -; V: TRBV10-3; size: -; J: TRBJ2-3; CDR3: CAISARSRSTDTQYF; DNA: TGTGCCATCAGTGCACGCAGCAGAAGCACAGATACGCAGTATTTT
D: -; V: TRBV2; size: few; J: TRBJ1-5; CDR3: CASIERQSDQPQHF; DNA: TGTGCCAGCATCGAACGACAGAGTGATCAGCCCCAGCATTTT
D: -; V: TRBV5-1; size: -; J: TRBJ1-4; CDR3: CASSWGRTNEKLFF; DNA: TGCGCCAGCAGCTGGGGACGGACTAATGAAAAACTGTTTTTT
D: TRBD1; V: TRBV5-6; size: few; J: TRBJ2-3; CDR3: CASSEGALKDTQYF; DNA: TGTGCCAGCAGCGAGGGGGCGCTTAAAGATACGCAGTATTTT
D: TRBD2; V: TRBV12-3/TRBV12-4; size: -; J: TRBJ2-3; CDR3: CASRPLAGFGGDTQYF; DNA: TGTGCCAGCAGGCCACTAGCGGGGTTTGGTGGAGATACGCAGTATTTT
D: -; V: TRBV23-1; size: -; J: TRBJ2-5; CDR3: CASSGVQYF; DNA: TGCGCCAGCTCAGGGGTCCAGTACTTC
D: -; V: TRBV14; size: -; J: TRBJ2-7; CDR3: CASSQERYPYEQYF; DNA: TGTGCCAGCAGCCAAGAGCGGTACCCCTACGAGCAGTACTTC
D: -; V: TRBV28; size: few; J: TRBJ1-6; CDR3: CASSFPLVGHSYNSPLHF; DNA: TGTGCCAGCAGCTTCCCCCTTGTAGGGCACTCCTATAATTCACCCCTCCACTTT
D: -; V: TRBV12-3/TRBV12-4; size: few; J: TRBJ2-3; CDR3: CASSLIPSGTDTQYF; DNA: TGTGCCAGCAGTTTAATCCCTAGCGGCACAGATACGCAGTATTTT
D: TRBD1; V: TRBV12-3/TRBV12-4; size: many; J: TRBJ1-1; CDR3: CASSLHRGSPNTEAFF; DNA: TGTGCCAGCAGCCTGCACAGGGGATCCCCGAACACTGAAGCTTTCTTT
D: -; V: TRBV12-3/TRBV12-4; size: few; J: TRBJ2-7; CDR3: CASRLRGAYEQYF; DNA: TGTGCCAGCAGGCTCAGGGGTGCCTACGAGCAGTACTTC
D: -; V: TRBV15; size: few; J: TRBJ1-4; CDR3: CATSRAGLPNEKLFF; DNA: TGTGCCACCAGCCGGGCGGGACTTCCGAATGAAAAACTGTTTTTT
D: -; V: TRBV20-1; size: -; J: TRBJ2-2; CDR3: CSATYTGELFF; DNA: TGCAGTGCTACATACACCGGGGAGCTGTTTTTT
D: -; V: TRBV27; size: -; J: TRBJ1-2; CDR3: CASSTGASGYTF; DNA: TGTGCCAGCAGTACTGGGGCGTCGGGCTACACCTTC
D: -; V: TRBV7-2; size: few; J: TRBJ1-4; CDR3: CASSSGMSEKLFF; DNA: TGTGCCAGCAGCTCAGGGATGAGCGAAAAACTGTTTTTT
D: TRBD2; V: TRBV3-1; size: -; J: TRBJ2-3; CDR3: CASSPARGGGTDTQYF; DNA: TGTGCCAGCAGCCCGGCCCGGGGGGGGGGCACAGATACGCAGTATTTT
D: -; V: TRBV20-1; size: -; J: TRBJ2-3; CDR3: CSAVRAERPNTQYF; DNA: TGCAGTGCTGTTAGGGCGGAGCGACCGAATACGCAGTATTTT
D: TRBD1; V: TRBV3-1; size: few; J: TRBJ1-2; CDR3: CASSREGAGTNYGYTF; DNA: TGTGCCAGCAGCCGAGAGGGGGCAGGGACTAACTATGGCTACACCTTC
D: -; V: TRBV18; size: -; J: TRBJ1-1; CDR3: CATREGRNTEAFF; DNA: TGTGCCACCCGAGAGGGAAGGAACACTGAAGCTTTCTTT
D: -; V: TRBV7-2; size: few; J: TRBJ1-2; CDR3: CASSLGRSREDYTF; DNA: TGTGCCAGCAGCTTAGGTAGGAGCAGGGAGGACTACACCTTC
D: -; V: TRBV15; size: -; J: TRBJ2-7; CDR3: CATSRGSQDEQYF; DNA: TGTGCCACCAGCAGAGGGTCCCAGGACGAGCAGTACTTC